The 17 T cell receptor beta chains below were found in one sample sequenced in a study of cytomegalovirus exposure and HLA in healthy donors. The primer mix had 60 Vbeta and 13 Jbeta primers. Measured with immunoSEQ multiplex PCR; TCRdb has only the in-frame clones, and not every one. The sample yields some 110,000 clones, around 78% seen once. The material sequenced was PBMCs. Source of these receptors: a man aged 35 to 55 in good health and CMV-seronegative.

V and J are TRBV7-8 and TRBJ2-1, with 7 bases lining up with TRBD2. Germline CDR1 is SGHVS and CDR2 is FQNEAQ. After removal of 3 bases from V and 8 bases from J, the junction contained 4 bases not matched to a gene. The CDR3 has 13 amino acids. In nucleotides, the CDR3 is TGTGCCAGCAGCTTCCCGGGGGGTGATGAGCAGTTCTTC. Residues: CASSFPGGDEQFF. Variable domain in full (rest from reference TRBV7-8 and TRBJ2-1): GAGVSQSPRYKVAKRGQDVALRCDPISGHVSLFWYQQALGQGPEFLTYFQNEAQLDKSGLPSDRFFAERPEGSVSTLKIQRTQQEDSAVYLCASSFPGGDEQFFGPGTRLTVL.

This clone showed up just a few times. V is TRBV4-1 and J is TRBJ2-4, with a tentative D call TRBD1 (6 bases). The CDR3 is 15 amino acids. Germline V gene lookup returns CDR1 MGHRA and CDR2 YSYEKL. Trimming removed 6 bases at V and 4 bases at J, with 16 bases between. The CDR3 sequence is CASRSGHGVKNIQYF. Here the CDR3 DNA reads TGCGCCAGCAGGTCGGGACACGGAGTAAAAAACATTCAGTACTTC.

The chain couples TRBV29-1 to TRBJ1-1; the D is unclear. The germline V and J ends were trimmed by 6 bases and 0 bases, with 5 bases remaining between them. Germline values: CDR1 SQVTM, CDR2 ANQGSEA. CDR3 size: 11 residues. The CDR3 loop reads CSVGLNTEAFF. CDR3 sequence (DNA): TGCAGCGTCGGTTTGAACACTGAAGCTTTCTTT.

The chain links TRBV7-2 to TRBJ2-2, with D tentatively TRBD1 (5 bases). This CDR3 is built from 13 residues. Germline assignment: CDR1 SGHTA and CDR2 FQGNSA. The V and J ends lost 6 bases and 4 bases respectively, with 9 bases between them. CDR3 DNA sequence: TGTGCCAGCAGATTAAGGGGCACCGGGGAGCTGTTTTTT. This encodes CASRLRGTGELFF.

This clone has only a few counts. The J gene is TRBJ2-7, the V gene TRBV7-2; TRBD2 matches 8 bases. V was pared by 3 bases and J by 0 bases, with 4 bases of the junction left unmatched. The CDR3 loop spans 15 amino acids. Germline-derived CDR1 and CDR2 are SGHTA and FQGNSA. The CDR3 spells CASSFRLAGSYEQYF. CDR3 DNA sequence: TGTGCCAGCAGCTTCCGTCTAGCGGGCTCCTACGAGCAGTACTTC.

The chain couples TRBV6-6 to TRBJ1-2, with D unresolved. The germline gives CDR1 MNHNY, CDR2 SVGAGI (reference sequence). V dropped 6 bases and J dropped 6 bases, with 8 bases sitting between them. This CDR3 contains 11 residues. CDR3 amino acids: CASRAGDGYTF. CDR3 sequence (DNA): TGTGCCAGCAGGGCGGGAGATGGCTACACCTTC.

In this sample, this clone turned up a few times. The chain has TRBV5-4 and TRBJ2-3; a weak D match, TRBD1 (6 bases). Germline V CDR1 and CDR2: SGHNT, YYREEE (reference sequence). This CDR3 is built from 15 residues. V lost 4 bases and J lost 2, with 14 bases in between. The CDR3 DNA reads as TGTGCCAGCAGCACGTACAGGGATCCCACAGATACGCAGTATTTT. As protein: CASSTYRDPTDTQYF.

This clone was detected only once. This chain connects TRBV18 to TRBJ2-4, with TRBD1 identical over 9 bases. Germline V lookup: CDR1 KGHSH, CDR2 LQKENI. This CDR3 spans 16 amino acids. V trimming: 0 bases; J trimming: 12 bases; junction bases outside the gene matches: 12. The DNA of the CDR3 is TGTGCCAGCTCACCACCTGCCGGGACAGGGTCCCTTGGTCAGTACTTC. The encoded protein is CASSPPAGTGSLGQYF.

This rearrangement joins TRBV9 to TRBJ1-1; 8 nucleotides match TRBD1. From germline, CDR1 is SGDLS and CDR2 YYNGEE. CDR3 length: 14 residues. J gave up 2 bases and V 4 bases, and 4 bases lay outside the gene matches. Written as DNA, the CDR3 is TGTGCCAGCAGCATACAGGGGGTCAACACTGAAGCTTTCTTT. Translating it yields CASSIQGVNTEAFF.

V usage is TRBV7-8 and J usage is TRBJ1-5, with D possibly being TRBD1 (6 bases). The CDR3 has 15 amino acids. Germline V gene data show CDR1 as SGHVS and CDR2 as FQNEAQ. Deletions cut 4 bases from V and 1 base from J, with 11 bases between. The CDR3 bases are TGTGCCAGCAGCTACTCACAGGGAAGCAATCAGCCCCAGCATTTT. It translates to CASSYSQGSNQPQHF.

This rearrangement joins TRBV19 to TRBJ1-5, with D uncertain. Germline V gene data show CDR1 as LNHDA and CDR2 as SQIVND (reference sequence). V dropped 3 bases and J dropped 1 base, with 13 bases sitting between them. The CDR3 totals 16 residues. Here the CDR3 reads CASSILEGRSNQPQHF. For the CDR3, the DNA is TGTGCCAGTAGTATTTTGGAGGGAAGGAGCAATCAGCCCCAGCATTTT.

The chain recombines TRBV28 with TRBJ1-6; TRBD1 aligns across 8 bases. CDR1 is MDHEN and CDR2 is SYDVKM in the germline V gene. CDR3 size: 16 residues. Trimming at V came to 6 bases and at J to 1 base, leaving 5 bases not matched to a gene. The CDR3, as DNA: TGTGCCAGCAGCACGGACAGGGAGTCCTATAATTCACCCCTCCACTTT. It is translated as CASSTDRESYNSPLHF.

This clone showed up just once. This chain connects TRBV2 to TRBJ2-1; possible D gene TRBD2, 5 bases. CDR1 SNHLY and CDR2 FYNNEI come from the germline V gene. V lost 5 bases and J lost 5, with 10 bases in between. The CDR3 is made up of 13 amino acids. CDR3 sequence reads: CASSFEGNNEQFF. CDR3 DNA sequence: TGTGCCAGCAGTTTCGAGGGCAACAATGAGCAGTTCTTC.

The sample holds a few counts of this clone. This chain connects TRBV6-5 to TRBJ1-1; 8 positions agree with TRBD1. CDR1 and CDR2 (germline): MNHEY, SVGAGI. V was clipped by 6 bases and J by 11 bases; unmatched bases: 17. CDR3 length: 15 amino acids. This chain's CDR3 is CASSPGFTGGVRAFF. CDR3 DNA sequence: TGTGCCAGCAGCCCTGGCTTTACAGGGGGTGTTAGGGCTTTCTTT.

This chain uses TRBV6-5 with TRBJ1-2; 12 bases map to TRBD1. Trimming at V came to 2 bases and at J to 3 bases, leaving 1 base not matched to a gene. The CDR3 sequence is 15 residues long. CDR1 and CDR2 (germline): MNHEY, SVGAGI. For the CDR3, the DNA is TGTGCCAGCAGTTACGGGACAGGGGGCGACTATGGCTACACCTTC. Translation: CASSYGTGGDYGYTF.

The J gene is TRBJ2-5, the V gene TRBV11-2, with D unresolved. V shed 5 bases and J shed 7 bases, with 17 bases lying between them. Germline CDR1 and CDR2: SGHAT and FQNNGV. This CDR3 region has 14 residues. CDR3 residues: CASSPIQDLGTQYF. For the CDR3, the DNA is TGTGCCAGCAGCCCTATTCAGGATTTAGGGACCCAGTACTTC.

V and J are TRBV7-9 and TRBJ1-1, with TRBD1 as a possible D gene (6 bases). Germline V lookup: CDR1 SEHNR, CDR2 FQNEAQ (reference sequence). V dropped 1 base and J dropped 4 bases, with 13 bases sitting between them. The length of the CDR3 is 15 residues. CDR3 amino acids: CASSLGTRGFTEAFF. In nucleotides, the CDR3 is TGTGCCAGCAGCTTAGGCACCAGGGGTTTCACTGAAGCTTTCTTT.